The rows below give T cell receptor beta chains drawn from one sample of a study of blood T cell repertoires in COVID-19. The protocol was immunoSEQ multiplex PCR, while the TCRdb copy is restricted to in-frame clones and leaves out a portion. The sample shows approximately 220,000 clones, over 70% of them seen only once. Specimen: peripheral blood. These receptors were taken from a woman older than 75 with acute or convalescent COVID-19. Each CDR3 is given without its conserved first and last residue. The D gene is left open where the match is weak. Size is stated for part of the rows, as once, few or many counts, or as a class when the clone is expanded.

>NA|TRBV14|TRBJ2-1|NA
ASSQSTLREQF
>NA|TRBV19|TRBJ1-1|NA
ASRNTATGNTEAF
>NA|TRBV6-6|TRBJ1-1|NA
ASSYNPGQGATEAF
>NA|TRBV6-1|TRBJ1-1|TRBD1
ASSEGQANTEAF
>NA|TRBV27|TRBJ1-3|NA
ASSLFATGGTAGNTIY
>NA|TRBV4-1|TRBJ1-2|TRBD1
ASSQLDRDFAGYT
>NA|TRBV14|TRBJ2-7|NA
ASSPRGRKNEQY
>NA|TRBV10-3|TRBJ2-3|TRBD2
AISDQGSGDNTDTQY
>NA|TRBV5-1|TRBJ1-2|TRBD1
ASSLGTSPRDRVYGCT
>NA|TRBV7-9|TRBJ1-3|NA
ASSLVSGSGNTIY
>NA|TRBV27|TRBJ1-1|NA
ASSLRRTVNTEAF
>NA|TRBV5-1|TRBJ1-5|TRBD1
ASSPTGLSNQPQH
>NA|TRBV10-3|TRBJ2-7|NA
AISLTQTYEQY
>many|TRBV5-1|TRBJ1-2|NA
ASTPGTDYGYT
>NA|TRBV10-2|TRBJ2-7|NA
ASRDWGPFEQY
>NA|TRBV2|TRBJ1-5|TRBD1
ASSTGTGGNQPQH
>NA|TRBV6-5|TRBJ1-1|TRBD1
ATRDRGTNTEAF
>once|TRBV27|TRBJ2-7|TRBD2
ASSSLGLANYEQY
>NA|TRBV5-1|TRBJ1-4|NA
ASSPGGGLTNEKLF
>NA|TRBV3-1/TRBV3-2|TRBJ2-1|NA
ASSQGRNSYNEQF
>NA|TRBV5-6|TRBJ2-5|TRBD1
ASSPGQGTGVTQY
>NA|TRBV10-3|TRBJ1-2|NA
AISGDMYGYT
>NA|TRBV5-4|TRBJ1-3|NA
ASSSFVNSGNTIY
>NA|TRBV6-1|TRBJ1-3|NA
ASSEARMGGGRGNTIY
>once|TRBV5-4|TRBJ2-3|TRBD2
ASSLRSSGTADTQY
>NA|TRBV13|TRBJ1-2|TRBD1
ASRQGQGALNYGYT
>NA|TRBV10-3|TRBJ2-5|TRBD2
ATQYGGDQETQY
>NA|TRBV6-6|TRBJ1-1|NA
ASSYETAEAF
>NA|TRBV7-2|TRBJ2-2|TRBD2
ASSWGLAGTGELF
>few|TRBV6-4|TRBJ1-2|NA
ASSVTAERSYGYT
>NA|TRBV2|TRBJ1-2|TRBD1
ASSFPGQGADYGYT
>few|TRBV27|TRBJ1-5|NA
ASSFGQGGNQPQH
>NA|TRBV10-2|TRBJ2-4|NA
ASRGQIAKNIQY
>NA|TRBV19|TRBJ1-3|NA
ASSIAGKGAGNTIY
>NA|TRBV6-2/TRBV6-3|TRBJ2-7|NA
ASSSGEAGLYEQY
>NA|TRBV7-8|TRBJ2-2|TRBD2
ASSPTSGGMGTGELF